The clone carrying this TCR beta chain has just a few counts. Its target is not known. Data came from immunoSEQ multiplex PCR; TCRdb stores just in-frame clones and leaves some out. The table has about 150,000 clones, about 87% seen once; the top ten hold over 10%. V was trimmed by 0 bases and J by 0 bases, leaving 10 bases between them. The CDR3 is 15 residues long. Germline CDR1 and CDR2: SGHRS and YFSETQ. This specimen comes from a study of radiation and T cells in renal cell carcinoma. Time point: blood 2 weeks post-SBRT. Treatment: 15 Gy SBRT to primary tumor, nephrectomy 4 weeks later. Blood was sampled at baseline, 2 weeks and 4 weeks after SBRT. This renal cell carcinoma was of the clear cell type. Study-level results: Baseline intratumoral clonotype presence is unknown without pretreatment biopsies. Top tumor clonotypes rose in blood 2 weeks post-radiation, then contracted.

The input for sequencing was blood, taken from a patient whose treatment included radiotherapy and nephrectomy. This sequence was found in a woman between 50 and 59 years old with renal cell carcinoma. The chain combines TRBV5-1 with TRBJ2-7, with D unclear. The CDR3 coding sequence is TGCGCCAGCAGCTTGGACGCGGTTAGCTCCTACGAGCAGTACTTC. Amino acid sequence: CASSLDAVSSYEQYF.